This T cell receptor beta chain emerged from a study of blood T cell repertoires in COVID-19 (dated by TCRdb to about 2020). A note on the overall study: Collaborator samples came from the United States, Italy and Spain and covered acute and convalescent phases of COVID-19. The prospective study material was composed of cDNA or gDNA derived from T cells, B-cell-depleted T cells, or PBMCs. Subjects who had been exposed to COVID-19, were actively infected with it, or had recovered from it provided the deeply sampled blood TCRbeta repertoires that made up the dataset. A freely available public database, intended as a resource for researchers studying the immune response to SARS-CoV-2, is where the repertoires were released. The samples were drawn from the first 160 participants of the ongoing ImmuneRACE study and from 950 to 1,500 subjects provided by 6 global collaborators. A de-identified subject ID, COVID-19 status, age in years and sex were almost always included in the sample metadata. Where HLA class I and class II types were available, the types were taken from metadata supplied by the sample provider, not from assay-based typing.

Results and caveats for the whole study, not just this receptor: The quantity of clinical and demographic metadata differed by source and by participant and was supplied without curation.

Whole blood was collected in K2EDTA tubes by collaborating institutions according to the institutions' own protocols. Collaborator samples were shipped for TCRbeta analysis as frozen whole blood, isolated PBMCs, or DNA extracted from either sample type. The immunoSEQ Assay, a bias-controlled multiplex PCR, was used to amplify TCRbeta CDR3 regions from genomic DNA. Regarding the original processing steps: Within the assay, amplification of reference gene primers was used to estimate how many nucleated cells each sample contained. Sequence reads were collapsed and filtered to measure the absolute abundance of every unique TCRbeta CDR3 rearrangement. Productive Simpson clonality was computed per sample as the square root of Simpson's diversity index over productive rearrangements. The table was pulled from immuneACCESS by TCRdb, which kept in-frame rearrangements only. Such tables lose some clones; where checked, under half of the loss comes from unresolved V genes, and the rest has no known cause. V and J calls and clone size are those listed in that table; D and trimming were worked out from the DNA. The sample records over 120,000 clones, around nine tenths of which are singletons. Jointly, the top ten make up less than 10% of the sample.

Notes on this clone: The antigen this receptor binds is unknown. Base qualities are not provided; no much larger clone lies one nucleotide away.

V is clipped by 6 bases and J by 7 bases, and the sequence between their germline boundaries is 21 bases long. CDR1 and CDR2 are read off the germline V gene as MNHEY and SVGAGI. The CDR3 sequence holds 15 residues, the cysteine and phenylalanine included. CDR3 DNA only is kept here, 45 bases in frame from base 1. The rearranged segments are TRBV6-5 and TRBJ2-5; TRBD2 is perhaps the D gene, given 7 matching bases. The sequencing input was peripheral blood. The receptor was isolated from a woman between 50 and 59 years old with active or convalescent COVID-19. CDR3 protein: CASSLRWGGHATQYF. The DNA sequence is as follows: TGTGCCAGCAGCCTCAGATGGGGGGGGCACGCGACCCAGTACTTC.